Below are 29 T cell receptor beta chains sequenced from a single sample in a study of blood T cell repertoires in COVID-19. Only in-frame clones appear in the TCRdb table, and some are missing; sequencing was by immunoSEQ multiplex PCR. The sample lists over 60,000 clones; 85% to 90% were seen once. Sequenced: peripheral blood. The receptors shown here come from a man aged 70 or older with active or convalescent COVID-19.

The CDR3 sequence: CASSALQVSNQPQHF. The CDR3 region has the DNA TGTGCCAGCAGCGCCCTACAGGTTAGCAATCAGCCCCAGCATTTT. The V call is TRBV5-4, the J call TRBJ1-5; weak D call: TRBD1 (5 bases). The CDR3 runs 15 residues. Germline V CDR1 and CDR2: SGHNT, YYREEE (reference sequence). V was cut by 4 bases and J by 0 bases, with 11 bases left in between.

The V call is TRBV3-1 (or the pseudogene TRBV3-2), the J call TRBJ2-1, with D possibly matching TRBD2 (6 bases). The CDR3 is made up of 16 amino acids. Per the germline V gene, CDR1 is LGHDT and CDR2 is YNNKEL (reference sequence). V was shortened by 5 bases and J by 3 bases, with 17 bases between the two germline ends. The chain's CDR3 is CASSKRGGLGYNEQFF. The CDR3 nucleotides read TGTGCCAGCAGCAAGAGAGGAGGGCTGGGCTACAATGAGCAGTTCTTC.

This rearrangement joins TRBV27 to TRBJ1-1; no clear D. CDR1 and CDR2 (germline): MNHEY, SMNVEV (reference sequence). Trimming left V 0 bases short and J 1 base short, with 6 bases between. The length of the CDR3 is 14 residues. Written as DNA, the CDR3 is TGTGCCAGCAGTTTATCCCCCTGGAACACTGAAGCTTTCTTT. Amino acids: CASSLSPWNTEAFF.

The CDR3 DNA reads as TGTGCCAGCATGGAGGGAGGGGGAGAGACCCAGTACTTC. Residues: CASMEGGGETQYF. The chain couples TRBV28 to TRBJ2-5; perhaps TRBD2 as D (7 bases). This CDR3 region has 13 residues. Trimming shortened V by 7 bases and J by 4 bases, and 13 bases separated the two germline ends. Germline CDR1 reads MDHEN; CDR2 reads SYDVKM.

This rearrangement joins TRBV19 to TRBJ2-1; 7 bases align to TRBD1. There are 15 residues in the CDR3. Germline V gene sequence: CDR1 LNHDA, CDR2 SQIVND (reference sequence). V shed 7 bases, J shed 0 bases, and the junction held 6 bases outside the gene matches. The CDR3 bases are TGTGCCAGTACCTTGACAGGGTCCTCCTACAATGAGCAGTTCTTC. This sequence encodes CASTLTGSSYNEQFF.

CDR3: CASSLTRGSLHEQYF. The CDR3 DNA is TGTGCCAGCAGTTTAACCAGGGGTTCTCTCCACGAGCAGTACTTC. The V call is TRBV27, the J call TRBJ2-7; maybe TRBD1 (6 bases). The V end lost 2 bases, the J end lost 5 bases, and 16 bases lay between the germline ends. This CDR3 has 15 amino acids. The V gene's germline CDR1 is MNHEY and CDR2 SMNVEV (reference sequence).

The chain links TRBV28 to TRBJ1-2; 10 nucleotides align to TRBD1. CDR1 and CDR2 from the germline V gene are MDHEN and SYDVKM. V was clipped by 6 bases and J by 4 bases; unmatched bases: 5. This CDR3 is 14 amino acids long. CDR3 sequence reads: CASSRQGAGYGYTF. The CDR3 nucleotides are TGTGCCAGCAGCCGACAGGGGGCGGGCTATGGCTACACCTTC.

A few counts support this clone. This chain links TRBV7-9 with TRBJ1-1; 8 bases are a match to TRBD1. This CDR3 comprises 14 residues. The germline CDR1 and CDR2 sequences are SEHNR and FQNEAQ (reference sequence). The ends lost 5 bases at V and 3 bases at J; junction bases unmatched: 5. The CDR3 here is CASSARQGYTEAFF. In DNA form, the CDR3 reads TGTGCCAGCAGCGCCCGACAGGGGTACACTGAAGCTTTCTTT. The full variable domain, completed using reference TRBV7-9 and TRBJ1-1, is DTGVSQNPRHKITKRGQNVTFRCDPISEHNRLYWYRQTLGQGPEFLTYFQNEAQLEKSRLLSDRFSAERPKGSFSTLEIQRTEQGDSAMYLCASSARQGYTEAFFGQGTRLTVV.

V usage is TRBV9 and J usage is TRBJ2-1; D unclear. CDR1 SGDLS and CDR2 YYNGEE come from the germline V gene. CDR3 length equals 13 residues. V lost 0 bases and J lost 6, with 7 bases in between. In nucleotides, the CDR3 is TGTGCCAGCAGCGTAGGGTACACCAATGAGCAGTTCTTC. Protein: CASSVGYTNEQFF.

This chain joins TRBV5-5 and TRBJ1-2; 12 nucleotides agree with TRBD1. The V gene's germline CDR1 is SGHKS and CDR2 YYEKEE (reference sequence). The CDR3 sequence is 17 residues long. V lost 0 bases, J lost 4 bases, and 7 bases stayed unmatched. The CDR3 DNA follows: TGTGCCAGCAGCTTGGCCCACGGGACAGGGGGCGGCTATGGCTACACCTTC. Encoded protein: CASSLAHGTGGGYGYTF.

The rearrangement joins TRBV4-3 to TRBJ2-7; TRBD1 matches 8 bases. Germline V CDR1 and CDR2: LGHNA, YSLEER. The CDR3 sequence is 16 residues long. With 4 bases clipped from V and 3 bases from J, the junction kept 11 bases outside the gene matches. CDR3 protein: CASSPRTGTGSYEQYF. Written as DNA, the CDR3 is TGCGCCAGCAGCCCCAGAACCGGGACAGGTAGCTACGAGCAGTACTTC.

This sequence joins TRBV3-1 (or the pseudogene TRBV3-2) and TRBJ1-1; D might be TRBD1 (6 bases). There are 13 residues in the CDR3. Germline CDR1 reads LGHDT; CDR2 reads YNNKEL (reference sequence). V lost 6 bases to trimming and J lost 1 base, with 9 bases between them. The CDR3 DNA is TGTGCCAGCAGACAGGGCGGGAACACTGAAGCTTTCTTT. This sequence encodes CASRQGGNTEAFF.

This chain connects TRBV7-2 to TRBJ1-6; 9 nucleotides match TRBD1. There are 16 residues in the CDR3. Germline assignment: CDR1 SGHTA and CDR2 FQGNSA. V was pared by 6 bases and J by 5 bases, with 8 bases of the junction left unmatched. The CDR3 sequence: CASRRERDRDNSPLHF. CDR3 sequence (DNA): TGTGCCAGCAGAAGAGAGAGGGACAGGGATAATTCACCCCTCCACTTT.

This chain joins TRBV5-6 and TRBJ2-2; 13 bases map to TRBD2. Germline V gene lookup returns CDR1 SGHDT and CDR2 YYEEEE. After removal of 1 base from V and 5 bases from J, the junction contained 5 bases not matched to a gene. The CDR3 loop spans 17 amino acids. The CDR3 nucleotides are TGTGCCAGCAGCTTGCGACTAGCGGGAGGAAGGACCGGGGAGCTGTTTTTT. It is translated as CASSLRLAGGRTGELFF.

This clone was counted a single time. V is TRBV6-6 and J is TRBJ2-2, with TRBD2 matching 11 bases. Germline CDR1 is MNHNY and CDR2 is SVGAGI (reference sequence). There are 15 residues in the CDR3. Trimming removed 4 bases from V and 5 bases from J; junction bases left unmatched: 3. The CDR3 loop reads CASSLLAGVTGELFF. Written as DNA, the CDR3 is TGTGCCAGCAGTTTACTAGCGGGAGTTACCGGGGAGCTGTTTTTT.

This chain links TRBV4-2 with TRBJ1-1, with a possible D match to TRBD1 (5 bases). This CDR3 contains 16 residues. V lost 0 bases, J lost 7 bases, and 18 bases lay in between. Germline-derived CDR1 and CDR2 are LGHNA and YNFKEQ. The CDR3 loop reads CASSQDRGGAPYEAFF. CDR3 DNA: TGTGCCAGCAGCCAAGACCGGGGAGGGGCTCCGTATGAAGCTTTCTTT.

The chain couples TRBV24-1 to TRBJ2-1; D may be TRBD2 (5 bases). Germline V gene lookup returns CDR1 KGHDR and CDR2 SFDVKD. With 3 bases removed from V and 0 bases from J, the gap between germline ends came to 11 bases. This CDR3 is 16 amino acids long. The CDR3 here is CATSDANRGSYNEQFF. DNA for the CDR3: TGTGCCACCAGTGATGCGAACCGGGGCTCCTACAATGAGCAGTTCTTC.

The chain carries TRBV5-3 and TRBJ1-5; TRBD1 matches at 10 bases. TRBV5-3 is identified as an open reading frame with a role that is uncertain. V dropped 7 bases and J dropped 4; count of bases not matched to a gene: 2. This CDR3 is built from 13 residues. CDR3 sequence (DNA): TGTGCCAGAGTGGACAGGGGGAATCAGCCCCAGCATTTT. Residues: CARVDRGNQPQHF.

The V and J genes are TRBV4-3 and TRBJ1-2; TRBD1 matches at 7 bases. The germline V gene encodes CDR1 LGHNA and CDR2 YSLEER. This CDR3 comprises 16 residues. The V gene end was trimmed by 5 bases and the J gene end by 1 base; junction bases not matched to a gene: 10. CDR3 sequence: CASSNILQGLNYGYTF. CDR3 nucleotide sequence: TGCGCCAGCAGCAACATTCTACAGGGGCTTAACTATGGCTACACCTTC.

The chain recombines TRBV7-2 with TRBJ2-3; no reliable D call. There are 12 residues in the CDR3. V shed 2 bases and J shed 6 bases, with 6 bases lying between them. Germline-derived CDR1 and CDR2 are SGHTA and FQGNSA. In DNA, the CDR3 is TGTGCCAGCAGCTTATTCTCGGATACGCAGTATTTT. This sequence encodes CASSLFSDTQYF.

The CDR3 DNA reads TGCGCCAGCAGCTTGGATACGGGGAAAGAGACCCAGTACTTC. Amino acids: CASSLDTGKETQYF. V gene TRBV5-1 combines with J gene TRBJ2-5; maybe TRBD2 (5 bases). This CDR3 spans 14 amino acids. Germline assignment: CDR1 SGHRS and CDR2 YFSETQ. V was trimmed by 0 bases and J by 3 bases, leaving 9 bases between them.

This clone was seen only a few times. This chain connects TRBV2 to TRBJ1-5, with a possible D match to TRBD1 (5 bases). Trimming took off 4 bases at V and 9 bases at J, with 13 bases between the two ends. The CDR3 has 13 residues. Germline V gene sequence: CDR1 SNHLY, CDR2 FYNNEI. In DNA form, the CDR3 reads TGTGCCAGCAGTGGACGTCAGCAGGGGCCCCAGCATTTT. Translating it yields CASSGRQQGPQHF.

The chain couples TRBV25-1 to TRBJ2-1; possible D gene TRBD1, 6 bases. Between the trimmed V and J ends, which lost 6 bases and 4 bases, there was a span of 13 bases. CDR1 MGHDK and CDR2 SYGVNS come from the germline V gene. The length of the CDR3 is 14 residues. The chain's CDR3 is CASRDGTRYNEQFF. The CDR3 DNA reads TGTGCCAGCAGAGACGGGACAAGATACAATGAGCAGTTCTTC. Full variable domain (remainder filled in from reference TRBV25-1 and TRBJ2-1): EADIYQTPRYLVIGTGKKITLECSQTMGHDKMYWYQQDPGMELHLIHYSYGVNSTEKGDLSSESTVSRIRTEHFPLTLESARPSHTSQYLCASRDGTRYNEQFFGPGTRLTVL.

The rearrangement uses TRBV20-1 and TRBJ2-5; D is unresolved. Trimming removed 2 bases from V and 5 bases from J, with 6 bases in between. The CDR3 has 11 amino acids. CDR1 and CDR2 from the germline V gene are DFQATT and SNEGSKA (reference sequence). The chain's CDR3 is CSARNAETQYF. The CDR3 DNA sequence: TGCAGTGCTAGAAATGCGGAGACCCAGTACTTC.

V gene TRBV29-1 combines with J gene TRBJ2-2, with 7 bases aligning to TRBD2. The junction had 2 bases not matched to a gene; V was cut back by 4 bases and J by 0 bases. Looked up from germline, CDR1 is SQVTM and CDR2 is ANQGSEA. CDR3 length: 14 amino acids. The CDR3 here is CSVGLASNTGELFF. The CDR3, as DNA: TGCAGCGTTGGACTAGCCTCGAACACCGGGGAGCTGTTTTTT.

The chain carries TRBV19 and TRBJ1-2; no firm D call. Germline V gene lookup returns CDR1 LNHDA and CDR2 SQIVND (reference sequence). The CDR3 loop spans 15 amino acids. V dropped 8 bases and J dropped 5 bases, with 21 bases sitting between them. CDR3 in DNA: TGTGCCAGTCTTCCCTTCGTAAACCGGTATTATGGCTACACCTTC. This gives the protein CASLPFVNRYYGYTF.

This chain uses TRBV5-1 with TRBJ1-6; 10 bases agree with TRBD1. The length of the CDR3 is 14 residues. The germline CDR1 and CDR2 sequences are SGHRS and YFSETQ. V was pared by 4 bases and J by 7 bases, with 2 bases of the junction left unmatched. In nucleotides, the CDR3 is TGCGCCAGCAGCCCGGGACAGGGGAATTCACCCCTCCACTTT. Its protein is CASSPGQGNSPLHF.

The chain recombines TRBV5-5 with TRBJ2-7, with TRBD2 identical over 9 bases. V was pared by 2 bases and J by 6 bases, with 9 bases of the junction left unmatched. The germline gives CDR1 SGHKS, CDR2 YYEKEE (reference sequence). CDR3 length: 15 amino acids. CDR3 DNA: TGTGCCAGCAGCTTAGGGTTTGTTAGCGGGAGCGAGCAGTACTTC. Amino acids: CASSLGFVSGSEQYF.

CDR3 in amino acids: CASSNSLGTSGRGGDTQYF. The CDR3 DNA reads TGTGCCAGCAGCAACTCCCTCGGGACTAGCGGGAGAGGGGGGGATACGCAGTATTTT. V is TRBV9 and J is TRBJ2-3, with 14 bases fitting TRBD2. The germline V gene has CDR1 SGDLS and CDR2 YYNGEE. The CDR3 spans 19 residues. After removal of 4 bases from V and 6 bases from J, the junction contained 16 bases not matched to a gene. Drawing the rest from reference TRBV9 and TRBJ2-3, the complete variable domain is DSGVTQTPKHLITATGQRVTLRCSPRSGDLSVYWYQQSLDQGLQFLIQYYNGEERAKGNILERFSAQQFPDLHSELNLSSLELGDSALYFCASSNSLGTSGRGGDTQYFGPGTRLTVL.